This entry describes one T cell receptor beta chain. Its antigen is still unknown. The source of the sample is a study of blood T cells in healthy people across ages. The V gene lost 0 bases and the J gene lost 1 base, with 6 bases spanning the gap. The CDR3 contains 14 residues. Germline-derived CDR1 and CDR2 are LGHNA and YNFKEQ. Sample-barcoded 5' priming and a J-beta primer mix drove a second PCR of roughly 6 to 12 cycles. TCRdb passed the 5' RACE reads through MiXCR, listing each CDR3 protein once. The table records under 1,000,000 distinct CDR3 sequences, about 34% of them present only once. General study results and limits: What prevented conclusive comparison of naive and antigen-experienced cells was that PBMCs were unsorted.

The specimen sequenced was blood. This clonotype was sampled from a man younger than 35 in good health. The rearrangement uses TRBV4-2 and TRBJ1-1; D remains ambiguous. CDR3 nucleotide sequence: TGTGCCAGCAGCCAAGATCAGGAGAACACTGAAGCTTTCTTT. This codes for CASSQDQENTEAFF.